Sequencing of this T cell receptor (beta chain) was carried out in a study of identical twins. The sample holds a few counts of this clonotype. TCRdb re-called the 5' RACE reads with MiXCR, one entry per CDR3 protein. The sample carries some 320,000 distinct CDR3 sequences, more than 9% recorded once. Separately, the same data were catalogued under a study of yellow fever vaccine responses in identical twins. This second study notes: Twins reportedly appeared to share part of their vaccine T cell response while keeping part individual.

The clonotype was recovered from a woman under 30 in good health. The sequenced sample was CD8+ T cells sorted from blood.

CDR3 sequence reads: CASSLALDSTDTQYF. For the CDR3, the DNA is TGTGCCAGCAGCTTAGCGCTCGATAGCACAGATACGCAGTATTTT. The chain is built from TRBV7-9 and TRBJ2-3, with D unresolved. V shed 0 bases and J shed 0 bases, with 7 bases lying between them. The CDR3 runs 15 residues. Germline V gene data show CDR1 as SEHNR and CDR2 as FQNEAQ (reference sequence). Full variable domain (outside the CDR3, taken from reference TRBV7-9 and TRBJ2-3): DTGVSQNPRHKITKRGQNVTFRCDPISEHNRLYWYRQTLGQGPEFLTYFQNEAQLEKSRLLSDRFSAERPKGSFSTLEIQRTEQGDSAMYLCASSLALDSTDTQYFGPGTRLTVL.